The clone carrying this TCR beta chain was counted only a few times. This record belongs to a study of blood T cell repertoires in COVID-19. The assay was immunoSEQ multiplex PCR, and TCRdb's table has in-frame clones only and misses some. Among about 82,000 clones listed, approximately 90% were seen once. CDR3 size: 11 residues. Germline values: CDR1 SNHLY, CDR2 FYNNEI. With 8 bases removed from V and 1 base from J, the gap between germline ends came to 6 bases. The origin of this receptor is a woman aged 50 to 60 with acute COVID-19. The J gene is TRBJ2-7, the V gene TRBV2, with TRBD2 as a possible D gene (5 bases). The sample taken for sequencing was PBMCs or T cells enriched from blood (not recorded which). Written as DNA, the CDR3 is TGTGCCAGCGGGAGTTCCTACGAGCAGTACTTC. Translated, it gives CASGSSYEQYF.